This TCR beta chain was obtained from a study of neurological immune-mediated disorders (dated by TCRdb to about 2019). With regard to the full study: Peripheral blood TCR-beta repertoires from HTLV-I-associated myelopathy (HAM/TSP) patients, multiple sclerosis patients and healthy controls were compared by UMI-based sequencing. Longitudinal samples, technical triplicates and paired sorted CD4+ and CD8+ T-cell subsets, alongside PBMC samples, were included among the approximately 98 TCR-beta libraries. Longitudinal HAM/TSP and healthy donors had 3 time-points each (roughly 3-45 month intervals). Of the roughly 71 subjects in the cohort, some 14 were HAM/TSP patients, some 34 were multiple sclerosis patients, and 20 were healthy controls. The study at large found these results: Across subjects, expanded clones never shared an identical CDR3 amino acid sequence, which suggests that the TCR-beta repertoires in every group were private. TCR clonal expansion was highest in HAM/TSP patients and lowest in MS patients, with MS patients falling below even healthy controls.

cDNA was synthesized by template-switch 5'RACE using a primer carrying a 10-nucleotide random unique molecular identifier by which each TCR transcript was tagged. Every sequencing run covered 15-18 subjects and yielded more than 170 million TCR-beta sequences. Total RNA was extracted with the RNeasy kit. Using the KAPA Real-time Library Amplification kit, TCR-beta VDJ regions were amplified with primers for the TCR constant region and the 5'RACE anchor. Sample indexes and Illumina adaptors were added in a first PCR, and a second PCR then increased library yield. After purification with Ampure beads, the TCR product of roughly 650 bp was size-selected on a 2% E-gel SizeSelection system. Library quality was checked on a Bioanalyzer, concentration was measured with Qubit, and libraries were quantified with the Kapa Library Quantification kit before pooling. An Illumina HiSeq 2500 was used to sequence the libraries paired-end at 2 x 150 bp. To increase sequence diversity, about 23-32% phiX was spiked into each library pool. Per the original workflow: The quality-filtered reads were processed with the UMI-based MiGEC pipeline, whose error correction step removed more than 80% of the raw TCR sequences. IMGT germline references were used for aligning VDJ genes, and each clonotype was defined as a unique CDR3 amino acid sequence together with its V-J genes. Clonal expansion, Shannon diversity and CDR3 relatedness were evaluated with VDJtools (CalcPairwiseDistances, ClusterSamples), while phylogenetic trees were built in CLCbio workbench. Clones with at least 8 unique UMIs were defined as expanded, with this threshold being based on coefficient-of-variation modelling across technical triplicates. Using fastp at Q25 and MiXCR, TCRdb reprocessed the public reads and kept productive beta chains. Each entry is one CDR3 protein sequence, shown with its most common DNA and genes. TCRdb, not the original authors, processed these V and J calls. Recorded for this sample are around 100,000 distinct CDR3 sequences; 10% to 14% of them occurred a single time. The top ten clones comprise about 3% of the sample.

Turning to this clonotype: Its recognized antigen is unknown. No per-base quality is available; no much larger clone lies one base away.

The sample's time point label is to be understood as: longitudinal time-point 3. Libraries from unsorted PBMCs were made from 2 million PBMCs kept in RNAlater at -80 degrees C until RNA extraction. Peripheral blood underwent Ficoll-Hypaque density gradient centrifugation to isolate PBMCs, which were then cryopreserved in liquid nitrogen. Sequencing was carried out using PBMCs. The clonotype was recovered from a female donor with HTLV-1-associated myelopathy (HAM/TSP).

The CDR3 in this case is CASSLEGRTGELFF. The bases read TGCGCCAGCAGCTTGGAGGGCCGGACCGGGGAGCTGTTTTTT. The chain employs TRBV5-1 and TRBJ2-2; the D gene cannot be resolved reliably. According to the germline V gene, CDR1 reads SGHRS and CDR2 reads YFSETQ. From its cysteine to its phenylalanine, the CDR3 spans 14 amino acids. Kept here is only the CDR3 DNA, which spans 42 bases and is read in frame from base 1. V is cut by 0 bases and J by 5 bases, and the space between the germline ends is 8 bases.